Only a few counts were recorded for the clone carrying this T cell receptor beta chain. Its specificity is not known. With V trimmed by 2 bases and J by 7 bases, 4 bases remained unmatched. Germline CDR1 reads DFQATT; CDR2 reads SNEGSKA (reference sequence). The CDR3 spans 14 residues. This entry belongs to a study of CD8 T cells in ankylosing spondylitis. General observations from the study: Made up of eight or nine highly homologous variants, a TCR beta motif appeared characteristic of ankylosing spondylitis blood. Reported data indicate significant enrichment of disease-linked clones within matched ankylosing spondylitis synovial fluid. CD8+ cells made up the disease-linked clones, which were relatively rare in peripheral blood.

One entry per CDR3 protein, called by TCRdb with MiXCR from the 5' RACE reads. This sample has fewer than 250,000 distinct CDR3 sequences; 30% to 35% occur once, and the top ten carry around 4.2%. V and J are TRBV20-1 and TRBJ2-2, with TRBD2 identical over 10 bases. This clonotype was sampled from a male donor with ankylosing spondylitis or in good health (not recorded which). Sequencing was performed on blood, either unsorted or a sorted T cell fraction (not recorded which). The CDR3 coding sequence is TGCAGTGCTAGAAGCGGGGGGGATGGCGGGGAGCTGTTTTTT. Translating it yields CSARSGGDGGELFF.